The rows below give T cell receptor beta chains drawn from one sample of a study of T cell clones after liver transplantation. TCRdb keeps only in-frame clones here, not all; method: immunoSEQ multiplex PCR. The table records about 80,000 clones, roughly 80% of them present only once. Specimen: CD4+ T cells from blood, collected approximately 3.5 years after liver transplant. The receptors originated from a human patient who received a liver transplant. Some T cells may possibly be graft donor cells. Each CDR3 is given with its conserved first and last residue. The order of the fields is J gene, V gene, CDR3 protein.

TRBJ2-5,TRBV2,CASSPNRASGETQYF
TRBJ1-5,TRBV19,CASSIAHTGTLERNQPQHF
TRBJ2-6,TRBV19,CASSIGRSSGANVLTF
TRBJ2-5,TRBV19,CASRVGETQYF
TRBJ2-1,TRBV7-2,CASSPRSISYNEQFF
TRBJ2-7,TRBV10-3,CASSEAPSGMYEQYF
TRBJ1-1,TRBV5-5,CASSRDPEAYGAFF
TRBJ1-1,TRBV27,CASSNSGLMNTEAFF
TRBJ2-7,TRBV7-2,CASSFGRVNEQYF
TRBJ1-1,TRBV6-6,CASSYPHRSQGTEAFF
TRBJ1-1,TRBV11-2,CASSSGLWNTEAFF
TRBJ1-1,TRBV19,CASKDRERLTEAFF
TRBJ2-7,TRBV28,CASVGLAYEQYF
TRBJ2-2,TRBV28,CASLSAEANTGELFF
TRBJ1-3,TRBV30,CAWSPSFGNTIYF
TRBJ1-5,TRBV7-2,CASSLGLWGSNQPQHF
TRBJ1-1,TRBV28,CASSLRESEAFF
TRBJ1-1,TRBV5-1,CASSFEPPEAFF
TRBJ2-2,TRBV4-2,CASSTGLAGRGTGELFF
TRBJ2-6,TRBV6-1,CASSEDRLPGANVLTF
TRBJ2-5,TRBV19,CASSITGRSETQYF
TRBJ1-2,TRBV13,CASSPRGNYGYTF
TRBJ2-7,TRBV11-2,CASSSGLVEQYF
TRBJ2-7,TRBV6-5,CASSKGRHSYEQYF
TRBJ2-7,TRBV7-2,CASSLSGIGAYEQYF
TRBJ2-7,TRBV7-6,CASSLRFGTLYEQYF
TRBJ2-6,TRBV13,CASSLMYTASGANVLTF
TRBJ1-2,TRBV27,CASRGQGLHGYTF
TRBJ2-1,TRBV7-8,CASSTLGLAANNEQFF
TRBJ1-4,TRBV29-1,CSAYDRVEKLFF
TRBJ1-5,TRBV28,CASRKQGAMRPQHF
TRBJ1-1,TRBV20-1,CSAPRHNEAFF
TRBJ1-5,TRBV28,CASSLLDSQPQHF
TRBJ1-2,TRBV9,CASSVGHSYGYTF
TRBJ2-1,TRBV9,CASSVGEGTYNEQFF
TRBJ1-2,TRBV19,CASSAQMLNYGYTF
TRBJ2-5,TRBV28,CASSLEGRARQETQYF
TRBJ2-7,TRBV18,CASSPRNEWVLQYF
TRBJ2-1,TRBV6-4,CASSRLAGDYNEQFF
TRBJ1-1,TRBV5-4,CASCQNMNTEAFF
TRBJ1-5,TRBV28,CASSPGPGTQFLNQPQHF
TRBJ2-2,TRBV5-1,CASSLLAGGTGELFF
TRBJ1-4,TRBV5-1,CASSLVLNEKLFF
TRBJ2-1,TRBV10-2,CASSESRTSGNNEQFF
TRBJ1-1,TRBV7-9,CATKPPRDVRLNTEAFF
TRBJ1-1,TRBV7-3,CASSPGLVDTEAFF
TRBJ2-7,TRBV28,CASSLWAASYEQYF
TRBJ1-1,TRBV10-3,CAIGRLNTEAFF
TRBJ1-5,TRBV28,CASSPHTNQPQHF
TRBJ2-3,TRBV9,CASSVEGGLGTDTQYF
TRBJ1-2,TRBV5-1,CASSLGQGSGYTF
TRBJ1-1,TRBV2,CASSERRGMYTEAFF
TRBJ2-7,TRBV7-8,CASSLRPGGPYEQYF
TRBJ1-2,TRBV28,CASSSPQGLYGYTF
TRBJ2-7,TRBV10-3,CAISEGQISYEQYF
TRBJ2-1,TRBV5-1,CASSSDGGDTLGNEQFF
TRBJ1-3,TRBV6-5,CASSYSPPGRNTIYF
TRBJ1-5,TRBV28,CASSLSTGHHF
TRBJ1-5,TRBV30,CAWSLREDQPQHF
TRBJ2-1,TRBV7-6,CASSFQAYNEQFF